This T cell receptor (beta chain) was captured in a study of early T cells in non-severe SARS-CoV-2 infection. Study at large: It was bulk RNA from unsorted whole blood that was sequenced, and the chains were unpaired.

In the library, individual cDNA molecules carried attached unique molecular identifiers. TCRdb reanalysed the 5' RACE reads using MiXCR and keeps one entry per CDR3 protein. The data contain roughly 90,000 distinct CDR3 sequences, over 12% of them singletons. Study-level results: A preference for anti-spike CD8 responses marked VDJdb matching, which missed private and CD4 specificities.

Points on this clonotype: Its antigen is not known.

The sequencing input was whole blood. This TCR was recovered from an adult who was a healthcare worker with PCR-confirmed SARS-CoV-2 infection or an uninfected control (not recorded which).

CDR3 coding DNA: TGCGCCAGCAGCGTCCGGGACGACGGTACTGAAGCTTTCTTT. This gives the protein CASSVRDDGTEAFF. V and J are TRBV5-1 and TRBJ1-1; possibly TRBD1 for D (5 bases). From germline, CDR1 is SGHRS and CDR2 YFSETQ. Trimming shortened V by 4 bases and J by 5 bases, and 15 bases separated the two germline ends. This CDR3 has 14 amino acids.